A selection of T cell receptor beta chains follows, all from one sample in a study of blood T cell repertoires in COVID-19. The table came from immunoSEQ multiplex PCR; TCRdb's copy has only in-frame clones and leaves some out. The table lists 200,000 to 250,000 clones, around 82% of them singletons. The sample was peripheral blood. The receptor source for this set is a woman in her seventies with acute or convalescent COVID-19. Both conserved end residues are part of each CDR3. Fields, in order: V gene, J gene, D gene, clone size, CDR3 protein, CDR3 DNA. A D gene is named only where the DNA matches it firmly. Where a row states a size, it is once, few, many or the class of an expanded clone; other rows omit it.

>TRBV11-2|TRBJ1-6|TRBD1|-
CASSTQTGTNSPLHF
TGTGCCAGCAGCACACAGACAGGGACAAATTCACCCCTCCACTTT
>TRBV30|TRBJ2-2|TRBD1|-
CAWSAGTGGTGELFF
TGTGCCTGGAGTGCCGGGACAGGGGGGACCGGGGAGCTGTTTTTT
>TRBV2|TRBJ1-6|-|-
CASSSQGPGDSPLHF
TGTGCCAGCAGCTCACAGGGCCCAGGGGATTCACCCCTCCACTTT
>TRBV7-9|TRBJ2-5|TRBD2|-
CASSPKQLAVQETQYF
TGTGCCAGCAGCCCGAAACAACTAGCGGTCCAAGAGACCCAGTACTTC
>TRBV28|TRBJ2-7|TRBD2|-
CASSSSGGSVYEQYF
TGTGCCAGCAGTTCCTCGGGCGGGAGTGTATACGAGCAGTACTTC
>TRBV25-1|TRBJ2-3|TRBD1|-
CASSEPETGVGRDTQYF
TGTGCCAGCAGTGAACCCGAAACAGGGGTGGGAAGAGATACGCAGTATTTT
>TRBV5-1|TRBJ2-5|-|-
CASRRGQTMLAYQETQYF
TGCGCCAGCAGAAGGGGGCAGACCATGCTAGCGTATCAAGAGACCCAGTACTTC
>TRBV6-1|TRBJ1-6|-|-
CASSEAPRTAYNSPLHF
TGTGCCAGCAGTGAAGCCCCCAGGACAGCCTATAATTCACCCCTCCACTTT
>TRBV5-1|TRBJ2-3|TRBD1|-
CASRKDRGSTDTQYF
TGCGCCAGCAGGAAGGACAGGGGTAGCACAGATACGCAGTATTTT
>TRBV2|TRBJ2-1|-|-
CASSGSSYNEQFF
TGTGCCAGCAGCGGGAGCTCCTACAATGAGCAGTTCTTC
>TRBV10-3|TRBJ1-4|TRBD1|once
CAISTGGDNEKLFF
TGTGCCATCAGTACAGGGGGAGATAATGAAAAACTGTTTTTT
>TRBV13|TRBJ2-5|-|few
CASSLGDNQETQYF
TGTGCCAGCAGCTTAGGGGACAACCAAGAGACCCAGTACTTC
>TRBV6-2/TRBV6-3|TRBJ2-5|-|-
CASSLGTKDSQETQYF
TGTGCCAGCAGCCTCGGGACAAAGGACAGTCAAGAGACCCAGTACTTC
>TRBV7-3|TRBJ2-2|-|-
CASSLSVGGELFF
TGTGCCAGCAGCTTATCGGTCGGCGGGGAGCTGTTTTTT
>TRBV6-6|TRBJ1-6|-|few
CASTSYNSPLHF
TGTGCCAGCACGTCGTATAATTCACCCCTCCACTTT
>TRBV2|TRBJ2-7|-|-
CASMFTDSGGWGYF
TGTGCCAGCATGTTCACGGACTCAGGTGGCTGGGGGTACTTC
>TRBV29-1|TRBJ2-2|TRBD1|-
CSAHRGSGELFF
TGCAGCGCTCACAGGGGATCCGGGGAGCTGTTTTTT
>TRBV3-1/TRBV3-2|TRBJ2-1|-|-
CASSQAGREVYNEQFF
TGTGCCAGCAGCCAAGCTGGGCGGGAAGTTTACAATGAGCAGTTCTTC
>TRBV28|TRBJ2-7|TRBD2|-
CASSLPGLGPNSYEQYF
TGTGCCAGCAGTTTACCCGGACTAGGCCCCAACTCCTACGAGCAGTACTTC
>TRBV3-1/TRBV3-2|TRBJ1-5|TRBD1|-
CASSQGQNQPQHF
TGTGCCAGCAGCCAGGGACAGAATCAGCCCCAGCATTTT
>TRBV24-1|TRBJ1-4|-|-
CATSDRGSEGGEKLFF
TGTGCCACCAGTGATCGGGGTTCAGAGGGTGGTGAAAAACTGTTTTTT
>TRBV6-5|TRBJ1-3|-|-
CASSTGSGNTIYF
TGTGCCAGCAGTACAGGTTCTGGAAACACCATATATTTT
>TRBV6-4|TRBJ2-3|-|-
CASSDSGGGTDTQYF
TGTGCCAGCAGTGACTCCGGGGGAGGAACAGATACGCAGTATTTT
>TRBV5-6|TRBJ2-7|-|-
CASSLAEYEQYF
TGTGCCAGCAGCTTGGCGGAGTACGAGCAGTACTTC
>TRBV7-6|TRBJ2-5|-|-
CASSLDVLRLAPQYF
TGTGCCAGCAGCTTAGATGTCTTGAGGTTAGCTCCCCAGTACTTC
>TRBV5-4|TRBJ2-1|TRBD2|few
CASSPTSGTLSYNEQFF
TGTGCCAGCAGCCCGACAAGCGGGACCCTCTCCTACAATGAGCAGTTCTTC
>TRBV19|TRBJ1-5|-|-
CASSIRGGNQPQHF
TGTGCCAGTAGTATACGGGGTGGCAATCAGCCCCAGCATTTT
>TRBV28|TRBJ1-2|-|-
CASSLAGLNYGYTF
TGTGCCAGCAGTTTGGCAGGGCTTAACTATGGCTACACCTTC
>TRBV28|TRBJ2-5|TRBD2|-
CASRGGVETQYF
TGTGCCAGCAGGGGAGGGGTAGAGACCCAGTACTTC
>TRBV29-1|TRBJ2-2|TRBD2|few
CSATGLAGPNTGELFF
TGCAGCGCTACGGGACTAGCGGGACCGAACACCGGGGAGCTGTTTTTT
>TRBV7-9|TRBJ1-2|-|-
CASSPGPSYGYTF
TGTGCCAGCAGCCCAGGGCCCTCCTATGGCTACACCTTC
>TRBV5-6|TRBJ2-3|TRBD2|-
CASSSKREETDTQYF
TGTGCCAGCAGCTCGAAGCGGGAGGAGACAGATACGCAGTATTTT
>TRBV7-9|TRBJ1-3|-|-
CASRQVSGNTIYF
TGTGCCAGCAGACAGGTCTCTGGAAACACCATATATTTT
>TRBV5-4|TRBJ1-1|TRBD1|-
CASSRRTGRNTEAFF
TGTGCCAGCAGCCGCCGGACAGGGAGGAACACTGAAGCTTTCTTT
>TRBV3-1/TRBV3-2|TRBJ1-1|TRBD1|-
CASSLPGGKNTEAFF
TGTGCCAGCAGCCTCCCAGGGGGCAAGAACACTGAAGCTTTCTTT
>TRBV7-2|TRBJ2-1|-|-
CASSVGSSSSYNEQFF
TGTGCCAGCAGCGTGGGGAGTTCGAGCTCCTACAATGAGCAGTTCTTC
>TRBV5-5|TRBJ1-4|-|-
CASSLEGGTNEKLFF
TGTGCCAGCAGCCTGGAGGGAGGAACTAATGAAAAACTGTTTTTT
>TRBV3-1/TRBV3-2|TRBJ2-1|TRBD1|-
CASSQLDRYNEQFF
TGTGCCAGCAGCCAACTGGACAGGTACAATGAGCAGTTCTTC
>TRBV18|TRBJ2-7|TRBD1|-
CASSREGQGSYEQYF
TGTGCCAGCTCACGCGAAGGACAGGGTTCCTACGAGCAGTACTTC
>TRBV20-1|TRBJ2-4|-|-
CSASYPQGAKNIQYF
TGCAGTGCTAGTTACCCCCAGGGGGCCAAAAACATTCAGTACTTC
>TRBV5-6|TRBJ1-2|-|-
CASSPRGGLYGYTF
TGTGCCAGCAGCCCCCGCGGAGGACTCTATGGCTACACCTTC
>TRBV6-2/TRBV6-3|TRBJ2-2|-|-
CASSYTNAGELFF
TGTGCCAGCAGTTATACTAATGCCGGGGAGCTGTTTTTT
>TRBV19|TRBJ1-2|TRBD1|few
CASSKNGQTGFGYTF
TGTGCCAGTAGTAAAAATGGACAGACAGGGTTTGGCTACACCTTC
>TRBV5-1|TRBJ2-1|TRBD2|-
CASSLAPSGNGEQFF
TGCGCCAGCAGCTTGGCGCCTAGCGGGAACGGTGAGCAGTTCTTC
>TRBV18|TRBJ2-1|TRBD1|-
CASSPGGASDEQFF
TGTGCCAGCTCTCCAGGGGGCGCATCTGATGAGCAGTTCTTC
>TRBV2|TRBJ1-3|TRBD1|-
CASSEATGAFGNTIYF
TGTGCCAGCAGTGAGGCTACAGGGGCGTTTGGAAACACCATATATTTT
>TRBV18|TRBJ1-1|-|-
CASSPGLMNTEAFF
TGTGCCAGCTCACCAGGACTGATGAACACTGAAGCTTTCTTT
>TRBV25-1|TRBJ2-4|-|-
CASSDPALLLAKNIQYF
TGTGCCAGCAGTGATCCGGCACTACTACTAGCCAAAAACATTCAGTACTTC
>TRBV6-1|TRBJ2-7|-|-
CASSEVEVGSYEQYF
TGTGCCAGCAGTGAAGTGGAGGTGGGATCCTACGAGCAGTACTTC